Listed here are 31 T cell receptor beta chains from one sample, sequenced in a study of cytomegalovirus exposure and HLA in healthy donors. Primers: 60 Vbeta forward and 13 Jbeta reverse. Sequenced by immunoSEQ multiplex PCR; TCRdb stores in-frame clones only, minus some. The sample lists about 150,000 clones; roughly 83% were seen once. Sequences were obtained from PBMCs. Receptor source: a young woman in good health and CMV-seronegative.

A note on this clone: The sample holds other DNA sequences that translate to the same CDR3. The DNA for the CDR3 is TGTGCCAGCAGCTCACGCCTGGGGCGCCTTGGCACAGATACGCAGTATTTT. Translated: CASSSRLGRLGTDTQYF. The rearrangement links TRBV7-9 to TRBJ2-3, with D maybe TRBD1 (5 bases). The CDR3 consists of 17 residues. Germline lookup yields CDR1 SEHNR and CDR2 FQNEAQ (reference sequence). Trimming took 4 bases from V and 1 from J, leaving 18 bases between them.

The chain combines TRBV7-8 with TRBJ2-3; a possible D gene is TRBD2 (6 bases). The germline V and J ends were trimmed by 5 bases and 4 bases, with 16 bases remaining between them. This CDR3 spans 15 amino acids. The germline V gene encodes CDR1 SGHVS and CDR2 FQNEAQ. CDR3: CASSALAPRADTQYF. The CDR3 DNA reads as TGTGCCAGCAGCGCCCTAGCGCCGCGGGCAGATACGCAGTATTTT.

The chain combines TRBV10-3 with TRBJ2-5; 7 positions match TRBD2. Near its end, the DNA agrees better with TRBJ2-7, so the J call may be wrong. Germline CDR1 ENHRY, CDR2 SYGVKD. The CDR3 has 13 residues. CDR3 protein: CAIRGGNDYEQYF. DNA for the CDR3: TGTGCCATCAGGGGAGGGAATGACTACGAGCAGTACTTC.

The CDR3 loop reads CASRRTTGTGGNYEQYF. Here the CDR3 DNA reads TGCGCCAGCAGACGGACTACCGGGACAGGGGGAAATTACGAGCAGTACTTC. The V call is TRBV5-1, the J call TRBJ2-7; 11 bases are shared with TRBD1. The CDR3 consists of 17 residues. With V trimmed by 5 bases and J by 4 bases, 14 bases remained unmatched. The V gene's germline CDR1 is SGHRS and CDR2 YFSETQ. Variable domain in full (rest from reference TRBV5-1 and TRBJ2-7): KAGVTQTPRYLIKTRGQQVTLSCSPISGHRSVSWYQQTPGQGLQFLFEYFSETQRNKGNFPGRFSGRQFSNSRSEMNVSTLELGDSALYLCASRRTTGTGGNYEQYFGPGTRLTVT.

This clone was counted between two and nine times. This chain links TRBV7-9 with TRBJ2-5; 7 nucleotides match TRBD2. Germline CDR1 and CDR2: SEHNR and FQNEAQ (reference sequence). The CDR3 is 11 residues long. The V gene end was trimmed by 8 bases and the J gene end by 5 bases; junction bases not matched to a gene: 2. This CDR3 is CASAGDETQYF. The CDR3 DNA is TGTGCCAGCGCGGGGGACGAGACCCAGTACTTC.

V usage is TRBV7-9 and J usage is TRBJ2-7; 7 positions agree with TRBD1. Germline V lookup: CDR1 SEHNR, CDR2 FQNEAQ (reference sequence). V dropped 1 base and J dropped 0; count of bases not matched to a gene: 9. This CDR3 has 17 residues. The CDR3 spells CASSLVPTRDSSYEQYF. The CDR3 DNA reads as TGTGCCAGCAGCTTAGTCCCAACCCGGGACAGCTCCTACGAGCAGTACTTC.

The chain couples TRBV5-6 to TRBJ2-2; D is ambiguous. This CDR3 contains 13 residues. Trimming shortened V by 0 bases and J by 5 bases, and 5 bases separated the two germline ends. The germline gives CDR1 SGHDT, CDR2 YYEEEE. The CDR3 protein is CASSLVQTGELFF. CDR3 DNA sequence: TGTGCCAGCAGCTTGGTTCAAACCGGGGAGCTGTTTTTT.

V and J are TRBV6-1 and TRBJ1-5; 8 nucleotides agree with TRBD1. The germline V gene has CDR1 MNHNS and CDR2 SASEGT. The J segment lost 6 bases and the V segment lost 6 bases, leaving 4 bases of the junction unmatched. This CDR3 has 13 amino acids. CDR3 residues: CASSWTGSQPQHF. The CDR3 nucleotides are TGTGCCAGCAGCTGGACAGGGAGTCAGCCCCAGCATTTT.

The CDR3 loop reads CAISQQGGYGYTF. In nucleotides, the CDR3 is TGTGCCATCAGTCAACAGGGGGGCTATGGCTACACCTTC. This rearrangement joins TRBV10-3 to TRBJ1-2, with 8 bases fitting TRBD1. Germline V lookup: CDR1 ENHRY, CDR2 SYGVKD. The trim removed 5 bases at V and 4 bases at J, leaving 3 bases unmatched. This CDR3 has 13 amino acids.

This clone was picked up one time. The CDR3 coding sequence is TGTGCCAGCAGCTTGTTGGAGGGACGCGCCACCGGGGAGCTGTTTTTT. Translation: CASSLLEGRATGELFF. The chain employs TRBV5-6 and TRBJ2-2; the D gene is possibly TRBD2 (6 bases). Trimming shortened V by 1 base and J by 4 bases, and 14 bases separated the two germline ends. Germline CDR1 is SGHDT and CDR2 is YYEEEE. The CDR3 sequence is 16 residues long.

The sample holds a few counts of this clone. CDR3 sequence reads: CASSPWASGGGGDTQYF. CDR3 bases: TGTGCCAGCAGCCCTTGGGCTAGCGGGGGGGGAGGAGATACGCAGTATTTT. The rearrangement joins TRBV9 to TRBJ2-3, with 12 bases fitting TRBD2. Germline trimming cut 4 bases from V and 5 bases from J; bases unmatched to any gene: 11. Germline CDR1 SGDLS, CDR2 YYNGEE. CDR3 length: 17 amino acids.

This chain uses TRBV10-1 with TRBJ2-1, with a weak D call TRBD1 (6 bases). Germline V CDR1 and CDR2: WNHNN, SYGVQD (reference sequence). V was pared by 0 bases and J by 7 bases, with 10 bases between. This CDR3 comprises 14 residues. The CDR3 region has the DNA TGCGCCAGCAGTGAGTCCTTCAGGGGTAATGAGCAGTTCTTC. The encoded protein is CASSESFRGNEQFF.

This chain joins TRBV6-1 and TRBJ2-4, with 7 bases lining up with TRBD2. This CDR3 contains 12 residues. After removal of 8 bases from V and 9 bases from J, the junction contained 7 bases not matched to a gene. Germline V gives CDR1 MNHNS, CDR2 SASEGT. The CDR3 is CASGPSGGIQYF. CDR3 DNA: TGTGCCAGCGGGCCTAGCGGAGGCATTCAGTACTTC.

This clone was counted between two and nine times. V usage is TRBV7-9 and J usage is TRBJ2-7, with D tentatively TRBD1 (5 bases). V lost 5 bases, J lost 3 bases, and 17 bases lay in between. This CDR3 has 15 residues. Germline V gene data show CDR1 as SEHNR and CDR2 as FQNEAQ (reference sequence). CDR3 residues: CASSRKDTSLYEQYF. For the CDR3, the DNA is TGTGCCAGCAGCCGCAAGGACACCAGCCTCTACGAGCAGTACTTC.

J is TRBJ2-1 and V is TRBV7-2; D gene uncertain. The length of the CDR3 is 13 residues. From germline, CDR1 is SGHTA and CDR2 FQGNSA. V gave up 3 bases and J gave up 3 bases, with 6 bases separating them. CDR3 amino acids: CASSLPVYNEQFF. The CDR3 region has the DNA TGTGCCAGCAGCTTGCCAGTCTACAATGAGCAGTTCTTC.

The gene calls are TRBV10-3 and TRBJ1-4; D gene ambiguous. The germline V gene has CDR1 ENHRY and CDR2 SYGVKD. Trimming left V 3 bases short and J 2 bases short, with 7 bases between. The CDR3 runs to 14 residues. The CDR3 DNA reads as TGTGCCATCAGTGAACGAGAGACTAATGAAAAACTGTTTTTT. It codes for CAISERETNEKLFF.

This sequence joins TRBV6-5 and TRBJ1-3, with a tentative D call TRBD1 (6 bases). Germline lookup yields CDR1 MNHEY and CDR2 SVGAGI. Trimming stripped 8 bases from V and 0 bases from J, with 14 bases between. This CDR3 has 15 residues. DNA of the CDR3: TGTGCCAGCGGCAAGTCGACAGGCTCTGGAAACACCATATATTTT. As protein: CASGKSTGSGNTIYF.

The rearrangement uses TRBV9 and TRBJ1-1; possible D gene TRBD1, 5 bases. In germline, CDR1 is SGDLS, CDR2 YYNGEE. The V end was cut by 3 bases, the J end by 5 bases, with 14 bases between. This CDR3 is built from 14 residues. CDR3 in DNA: TGTGCCAGCAGCGACGGCGGAGGGGTGACTGAAGCTTTCTTT. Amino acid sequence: CASSDGGGVTEAFF.

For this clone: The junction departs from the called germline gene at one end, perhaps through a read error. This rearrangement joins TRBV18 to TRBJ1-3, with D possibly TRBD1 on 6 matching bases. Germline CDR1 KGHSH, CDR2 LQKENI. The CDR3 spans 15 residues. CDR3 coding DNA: TGTGCCAGCTCACCCGGGACAACCTCTGGAAACGCCATATATTTT. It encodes CASSPGTTSGNAIYF.

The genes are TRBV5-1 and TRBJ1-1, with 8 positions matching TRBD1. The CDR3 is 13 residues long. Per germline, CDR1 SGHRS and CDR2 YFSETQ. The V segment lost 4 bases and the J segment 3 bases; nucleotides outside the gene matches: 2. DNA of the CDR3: TGCGCCAGCAGCCCAGGGGGCTACACTGAAGCTTTCTTT. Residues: CASSPGGYTEAFF.

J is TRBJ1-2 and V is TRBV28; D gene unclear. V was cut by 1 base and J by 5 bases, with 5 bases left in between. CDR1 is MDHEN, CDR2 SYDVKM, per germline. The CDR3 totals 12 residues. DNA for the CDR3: TGTGCCAGCAGTTTATTTTCGTATGGCTACACCTTC. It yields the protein CASSLFSYGYTF.

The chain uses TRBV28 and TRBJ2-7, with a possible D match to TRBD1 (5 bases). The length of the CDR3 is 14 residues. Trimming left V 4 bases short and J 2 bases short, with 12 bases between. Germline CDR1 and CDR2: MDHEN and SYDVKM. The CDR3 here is CASSSRVSPYEQYF. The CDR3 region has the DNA TGTGCCAGCAGTTCCAGGGTTTCCCCCTACGAGCAGTACTTC.

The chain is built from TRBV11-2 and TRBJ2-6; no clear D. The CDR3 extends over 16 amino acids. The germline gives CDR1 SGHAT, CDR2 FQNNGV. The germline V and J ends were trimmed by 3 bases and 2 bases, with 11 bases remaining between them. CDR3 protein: CASSLGRSPGANVLTF. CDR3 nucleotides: TGTGCCAGCAGCTTGGGCAGATCCCCTGGGGCCAACGTCCTGACTTTC. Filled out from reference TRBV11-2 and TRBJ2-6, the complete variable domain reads EAGVAQSPRYKIIEKRQSVAFWCNPISGHATLYWYQQILGQGPKLLIQFQNNGVVDDSQLPKDRFSAERLKGVDSTLKIQPAKLEDSAVYLCASSLGRSPGANVLTFGAGSRLTVL.

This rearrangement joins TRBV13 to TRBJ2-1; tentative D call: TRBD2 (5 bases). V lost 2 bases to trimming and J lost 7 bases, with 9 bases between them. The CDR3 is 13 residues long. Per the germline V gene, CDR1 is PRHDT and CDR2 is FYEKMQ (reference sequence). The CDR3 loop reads CASSLLRGNEQFF. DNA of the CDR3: TGTGCCAGCAGCTTATTACGAGGGAATGAGCAGTTCTTC.

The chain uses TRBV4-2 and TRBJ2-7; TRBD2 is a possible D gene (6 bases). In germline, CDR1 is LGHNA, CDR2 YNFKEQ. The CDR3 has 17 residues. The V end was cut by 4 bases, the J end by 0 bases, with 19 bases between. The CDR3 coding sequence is TGTGCCAGCAGCCGGCTGACCGGGACTGCCGACTCCTACGAGCAGTACTTC. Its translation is CASSRLTGTADSYEQYF.

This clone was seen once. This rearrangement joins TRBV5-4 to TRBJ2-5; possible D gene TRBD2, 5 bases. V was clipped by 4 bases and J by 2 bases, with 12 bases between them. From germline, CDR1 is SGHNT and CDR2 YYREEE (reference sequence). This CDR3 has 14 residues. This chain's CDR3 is CASSQTRIQETQYF. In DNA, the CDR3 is TGTGCCAGCAGCCAAACTAGGATACAAGAGACCCAGTACTTC.

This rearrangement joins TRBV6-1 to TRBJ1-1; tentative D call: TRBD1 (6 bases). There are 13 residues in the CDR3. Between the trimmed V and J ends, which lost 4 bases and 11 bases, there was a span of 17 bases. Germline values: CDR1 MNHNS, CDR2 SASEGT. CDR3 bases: TGTGCCAGCAGTGCCTTTACAGGGCACGGGGCTTTCTTT. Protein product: CASSAFTGHGAFF.

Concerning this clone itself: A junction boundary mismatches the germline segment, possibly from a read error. CDR3 sequence reads: CSSSSRGDRGNNEQFF. CDR3 DNA: TGTTCCAGCAGCTCCCGTGGGGACAGGGGGAACAATGAGCAGTTCTTC. The chain is built from TRBV7-9 and TRBJ2-1, with TRBD1 matching 11 bases. Germline CDR1 and CDR2: SEHNR and FQNEAQ (reference sequence). CDR3 length: 16 amino acids.

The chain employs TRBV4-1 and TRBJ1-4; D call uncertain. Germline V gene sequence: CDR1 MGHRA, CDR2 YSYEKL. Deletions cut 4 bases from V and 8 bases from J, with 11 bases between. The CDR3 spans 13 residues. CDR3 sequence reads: CASSPSEREKLFF. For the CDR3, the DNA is TGCGCCAGCAGCCCTTCCGAGAGGGAAAAACTGTTTTTT.

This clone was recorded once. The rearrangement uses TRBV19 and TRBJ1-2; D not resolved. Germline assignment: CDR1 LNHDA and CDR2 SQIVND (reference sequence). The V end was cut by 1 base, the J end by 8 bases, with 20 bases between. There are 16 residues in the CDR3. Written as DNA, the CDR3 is TGTGCCAGTAGTATAGTAAGTCCAGCGGGAAAGAGAGGCTACACCTTC. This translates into CASSIVSPAGKRGYTF.

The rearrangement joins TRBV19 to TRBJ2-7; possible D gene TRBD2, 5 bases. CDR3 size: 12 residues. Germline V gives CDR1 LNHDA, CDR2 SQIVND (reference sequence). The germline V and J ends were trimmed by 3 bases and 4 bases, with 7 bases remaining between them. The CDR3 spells CASSMSGYEQYF. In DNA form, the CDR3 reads TGTGCCAGTAGTATGTCGGGGTACGAGCAGTACTTC.